This T cell receptor beta chain was found in a study of T cells after yellow fever vaccination. Background on the study: It was SMART-Seq v4 Ultra Low Input that prepared the fractions with low cell numbers. Study-wide points: The bulk population could contribute abundant contaminating clonotypes to FACS-sorted repertoires. The CD4 compartment and the CD8 compartment contained a small share of clonotypes in common.

To note about this clonotype: Antigen specificity is unknown.

TCRdb reanalysed the 5' RACE reads using MiXCR and keeps one entry per CDR3 protein. The sample carries under 200,000 distinct CDR3 sequences, around 7% recorded once. This CDR3 has 16 residues. The germline gives CDR1 LNHDA, CDR2 SQIVND (reference sequence). Trimming left V 3 bases short and J 6 bases short, with 15 bases between. The V and J genes are TRBV19 and TRBJ1-6, with D possibly matching TRBD1 (5 bases). The TCR comes from a man between 18 and 35 years old who received the YFV17D yellow fever vaccine. Sequenced material: CD4+ T cells sorted from PBMCs, taken roughly 5 days after the first yellow fever vaccination. The CDR3 DNA sequence: TGTGCCAGTAGTATCAACTCGGGACTGACTAATTCACCCCTCCACTTT. Its protein product is CASSINSGLTNSPLHF.